This T cell receptor (beta chain) came from a study of post-analysis software for immune sequencing data. Study-level background: The cohort encompassed relapsing-remitting, secondary progressive and progressive-relapsing multiple sclerosis disease courses.

Unique-molecular-identifier-tagged TCR beta cDNA libraries were used. TCRdb reprocessed the PCR reads with MiXCR, giving one entry per CDR3 protein. The data show 600,000 to 750,000 distinct CDR3 sequences, with approximately 60% seen just once and approximately 10% held by the top ten. CDR3 length: 15 amino acids. CDR1 is LGHNA and CDR2 is YNFKEQ in the germline V gene. This clonotype was counted once. Its matching antigen is unknown. Relative to the germline gene, one junction end is altered; a read error may explain this. Study results and limitations: Significantly decreased normalized Chao1 diversity was recorded for multiple sclerosis patients relative to controls. A few TRBV segments occurring more often in patients than controls included TRBV5-6, TRBV5-1 and TRBV20-1.

This clonotype was sampled from a girl between 2 and 10 years old with multiple sclerosis. The sequencing input was blood. J is TRBJ2-1 and V is TRBV4-2; D gene ambiguous. CDR3: CASGQESALGYEQFF. CDR3 sequence (DNA): TGTGCCAGCGGCCAAGAATCGGCTTTAGGCTATGAGCAGTTCTTC.